This T cell receptor beta chain was documented in a study of blood T cell repertoires in COVID-19. Assay used: immunoSEQ multiplex PCR; TCRdb lists only in-frame clones, some missing. The table lists roughly 78,000 clones, approximately 89% of them singletons. The V and J ends lost 2 bases and 7 bases respectively, with 11 bases between them. The CDR3 has 12 amino acids. Germline lookup yields CDR1 GTSNPN and CDR2 SVGIG (reference sequence). Sequenced sample: peripheral blood. The clonotype originates from a woman aged 55-70 years with acute or convalescent COVID-19. The chain recombines TRBV30 with TRBJ1-2; D possibly corresponds to TRBD1 (5 bases). CDR3 DNA sequence: TGTGCCTGGAGTATTCAGGGTGGTGGCTACACCTTC. Protein: CAWSIQGGGYTF.